This TCR beta chain originates from a study of CD8 T cells in Susac syndrome. Random hexamers were used to reverse transcribe the RNA input (about 0.5 to 1 ug). From the immunoSEQ multiplex PCR reads, TCRdb called clonotypes with MiXCR, one entry per CDR3 protein. The sample yields around 79,000 distinct CDR3 sequences, about 95% seen once. The study's findings and limits: The study conceded that its TCR sequencing and HLA analysis involved relatively few individuals.

This clonotype has just one count. Its antigen is undetermined. CDR3 size: 17 residues. V dropped 2 bases and J dropped 4; count of bases not matched to a gene: 13. This sequence originates from a human donor with multiple sclerosis. The chain is built from TRBV12-3 or TRBV12-4 and TRBJ2-5; the match to TRBD1 covers 7 bases. Sequenced: CD8+ T cells from PBMCs. The DNA for the CDR3 is TGTGCCAGCAGTTTATTGCCCCCGGACAGGCTCGTAGAGACCCAGTACTTC. This codes for CASSLLPPDRLVETQYF.